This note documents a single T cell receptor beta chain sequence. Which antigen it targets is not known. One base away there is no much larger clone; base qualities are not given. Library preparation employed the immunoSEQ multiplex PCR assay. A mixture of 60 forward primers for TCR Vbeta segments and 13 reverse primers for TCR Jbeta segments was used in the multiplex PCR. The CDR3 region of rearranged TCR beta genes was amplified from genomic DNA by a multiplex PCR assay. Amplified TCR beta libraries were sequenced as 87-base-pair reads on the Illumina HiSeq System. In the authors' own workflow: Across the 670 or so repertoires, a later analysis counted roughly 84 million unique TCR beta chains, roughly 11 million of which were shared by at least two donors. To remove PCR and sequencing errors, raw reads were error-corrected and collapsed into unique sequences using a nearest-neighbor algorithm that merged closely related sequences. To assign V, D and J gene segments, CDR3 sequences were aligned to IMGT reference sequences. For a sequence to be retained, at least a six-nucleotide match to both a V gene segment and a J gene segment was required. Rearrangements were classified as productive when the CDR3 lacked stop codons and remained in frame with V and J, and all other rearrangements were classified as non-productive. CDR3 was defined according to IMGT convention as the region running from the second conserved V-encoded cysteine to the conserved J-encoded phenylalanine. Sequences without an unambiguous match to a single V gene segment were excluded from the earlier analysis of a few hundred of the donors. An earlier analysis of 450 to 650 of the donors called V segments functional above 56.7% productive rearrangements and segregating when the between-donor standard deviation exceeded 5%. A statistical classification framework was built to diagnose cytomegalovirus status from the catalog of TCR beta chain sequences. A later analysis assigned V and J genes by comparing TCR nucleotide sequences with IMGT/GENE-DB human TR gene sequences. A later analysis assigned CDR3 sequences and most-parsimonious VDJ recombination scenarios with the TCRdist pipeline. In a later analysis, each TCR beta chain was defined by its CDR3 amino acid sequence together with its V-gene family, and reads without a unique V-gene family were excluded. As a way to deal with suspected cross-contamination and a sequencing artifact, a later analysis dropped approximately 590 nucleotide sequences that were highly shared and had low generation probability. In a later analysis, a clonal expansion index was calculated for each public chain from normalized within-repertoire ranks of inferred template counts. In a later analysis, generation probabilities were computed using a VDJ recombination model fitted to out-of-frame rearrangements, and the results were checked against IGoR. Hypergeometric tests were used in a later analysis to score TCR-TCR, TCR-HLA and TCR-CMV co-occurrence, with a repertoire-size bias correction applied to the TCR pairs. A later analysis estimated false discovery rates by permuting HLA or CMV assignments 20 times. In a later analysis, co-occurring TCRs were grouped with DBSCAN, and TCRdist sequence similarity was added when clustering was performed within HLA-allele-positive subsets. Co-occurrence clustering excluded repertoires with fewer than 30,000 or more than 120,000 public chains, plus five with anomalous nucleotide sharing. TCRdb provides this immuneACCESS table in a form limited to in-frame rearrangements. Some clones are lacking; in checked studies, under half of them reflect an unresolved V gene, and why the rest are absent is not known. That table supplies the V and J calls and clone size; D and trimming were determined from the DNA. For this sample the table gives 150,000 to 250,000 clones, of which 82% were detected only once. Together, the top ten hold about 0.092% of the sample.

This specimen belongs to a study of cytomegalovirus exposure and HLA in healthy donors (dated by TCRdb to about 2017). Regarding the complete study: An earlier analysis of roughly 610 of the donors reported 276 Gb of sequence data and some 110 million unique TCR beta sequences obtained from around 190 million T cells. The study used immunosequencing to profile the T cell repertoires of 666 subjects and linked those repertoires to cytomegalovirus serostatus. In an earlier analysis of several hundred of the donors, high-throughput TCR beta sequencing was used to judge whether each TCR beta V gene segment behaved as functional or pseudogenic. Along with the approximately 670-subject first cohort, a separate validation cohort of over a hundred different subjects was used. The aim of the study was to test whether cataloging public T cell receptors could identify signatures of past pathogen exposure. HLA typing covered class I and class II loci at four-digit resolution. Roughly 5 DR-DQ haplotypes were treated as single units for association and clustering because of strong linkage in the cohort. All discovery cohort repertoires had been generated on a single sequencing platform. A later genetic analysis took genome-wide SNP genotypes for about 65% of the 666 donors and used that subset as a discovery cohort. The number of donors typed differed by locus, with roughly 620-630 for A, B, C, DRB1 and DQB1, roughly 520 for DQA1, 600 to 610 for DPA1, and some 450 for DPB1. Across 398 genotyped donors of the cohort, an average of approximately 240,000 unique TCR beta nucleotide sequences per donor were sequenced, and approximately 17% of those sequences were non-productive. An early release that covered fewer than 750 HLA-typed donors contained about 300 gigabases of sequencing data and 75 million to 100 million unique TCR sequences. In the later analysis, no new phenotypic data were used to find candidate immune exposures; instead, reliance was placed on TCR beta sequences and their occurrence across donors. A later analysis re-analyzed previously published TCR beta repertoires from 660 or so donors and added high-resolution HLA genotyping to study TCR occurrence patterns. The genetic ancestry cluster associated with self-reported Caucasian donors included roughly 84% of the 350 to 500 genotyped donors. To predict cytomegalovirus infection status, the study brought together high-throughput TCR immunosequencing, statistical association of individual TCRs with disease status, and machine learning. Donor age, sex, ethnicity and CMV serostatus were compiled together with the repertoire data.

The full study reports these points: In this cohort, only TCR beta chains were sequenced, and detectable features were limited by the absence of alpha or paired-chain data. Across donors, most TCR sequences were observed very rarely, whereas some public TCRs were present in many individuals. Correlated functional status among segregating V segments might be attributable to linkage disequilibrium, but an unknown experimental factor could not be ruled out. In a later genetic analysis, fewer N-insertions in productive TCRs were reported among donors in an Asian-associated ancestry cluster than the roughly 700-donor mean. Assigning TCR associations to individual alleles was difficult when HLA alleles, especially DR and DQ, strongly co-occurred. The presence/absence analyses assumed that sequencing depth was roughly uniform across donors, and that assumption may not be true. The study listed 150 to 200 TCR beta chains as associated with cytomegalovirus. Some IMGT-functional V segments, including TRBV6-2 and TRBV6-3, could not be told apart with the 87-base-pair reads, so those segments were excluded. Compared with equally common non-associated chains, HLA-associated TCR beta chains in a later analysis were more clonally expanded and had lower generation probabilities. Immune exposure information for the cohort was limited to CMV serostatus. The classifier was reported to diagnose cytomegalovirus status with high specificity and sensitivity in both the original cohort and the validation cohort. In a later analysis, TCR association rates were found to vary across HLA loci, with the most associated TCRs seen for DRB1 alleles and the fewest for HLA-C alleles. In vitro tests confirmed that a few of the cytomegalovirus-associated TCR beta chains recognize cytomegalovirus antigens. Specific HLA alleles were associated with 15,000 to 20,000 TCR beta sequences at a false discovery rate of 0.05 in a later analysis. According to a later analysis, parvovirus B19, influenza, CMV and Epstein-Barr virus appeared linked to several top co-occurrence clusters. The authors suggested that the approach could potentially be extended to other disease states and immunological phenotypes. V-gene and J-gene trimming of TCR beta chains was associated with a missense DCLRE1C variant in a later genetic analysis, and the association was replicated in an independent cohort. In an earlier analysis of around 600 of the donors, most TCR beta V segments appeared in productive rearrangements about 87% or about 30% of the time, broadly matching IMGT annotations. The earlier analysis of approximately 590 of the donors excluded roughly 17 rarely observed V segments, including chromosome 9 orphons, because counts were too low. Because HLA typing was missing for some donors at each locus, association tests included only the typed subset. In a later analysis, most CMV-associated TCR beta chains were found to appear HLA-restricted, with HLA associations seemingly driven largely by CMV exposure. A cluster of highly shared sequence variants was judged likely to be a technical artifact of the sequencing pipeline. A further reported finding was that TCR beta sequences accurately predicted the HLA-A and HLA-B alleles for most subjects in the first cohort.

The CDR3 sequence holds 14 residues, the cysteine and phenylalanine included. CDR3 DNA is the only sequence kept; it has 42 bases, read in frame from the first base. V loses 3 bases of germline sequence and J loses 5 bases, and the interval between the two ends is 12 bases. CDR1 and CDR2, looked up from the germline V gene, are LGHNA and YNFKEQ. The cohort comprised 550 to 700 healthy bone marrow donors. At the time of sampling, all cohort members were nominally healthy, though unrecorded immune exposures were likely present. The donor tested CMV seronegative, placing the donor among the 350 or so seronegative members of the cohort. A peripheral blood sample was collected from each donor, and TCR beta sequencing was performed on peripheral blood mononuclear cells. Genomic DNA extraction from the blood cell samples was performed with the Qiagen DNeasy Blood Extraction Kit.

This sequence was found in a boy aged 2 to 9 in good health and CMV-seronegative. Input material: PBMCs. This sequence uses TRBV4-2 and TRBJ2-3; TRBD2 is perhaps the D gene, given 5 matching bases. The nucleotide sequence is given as TGTGCCAGCAGCCAGAGGGCTCGGGGAGATACGCAGTATTTT. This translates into CASSQRARGDTQYF.